This T cell receptor (beta chain) was found in a study of cytomegalovirus exposure and HLA in healthy donors. Findings and limits, study-wide: The study designated 150 or so TCR beta chains cytomegalovirus-associated. Clusters of TCRs from the first cohort tended to co-occur in the roughly 120 validation repertoires (as a later analysis found).

Only in-frame clones appear in the TCRdb table, and some are missing; sequencing was by immunoSEQ multiplex PCR. This table has under 250,000 clones, less than 90% appearing once. Germline CDR1 is MNHEY and CDR2 is SMNVEV (reference sequence). The V end lost 5 bases, the J end lost 4 bases, and 15 bases lay between the germline ends. There are 14 residues in the CDR3. A single count supports this clone. Its specificity is not known. The V gene is TRBV27, the J gene TRBJ2-7; D unresolved. This TCR was sampled from a young woman in good health and CMV-seronegative. The sequenced sample was PBMCs. The CDR3 nucleotides are TGTGCCAGCAGTATCCACCCCCAGGAATACGAGCAGTACTTC. Protein sequence: CASSIHPQEYEQYF.